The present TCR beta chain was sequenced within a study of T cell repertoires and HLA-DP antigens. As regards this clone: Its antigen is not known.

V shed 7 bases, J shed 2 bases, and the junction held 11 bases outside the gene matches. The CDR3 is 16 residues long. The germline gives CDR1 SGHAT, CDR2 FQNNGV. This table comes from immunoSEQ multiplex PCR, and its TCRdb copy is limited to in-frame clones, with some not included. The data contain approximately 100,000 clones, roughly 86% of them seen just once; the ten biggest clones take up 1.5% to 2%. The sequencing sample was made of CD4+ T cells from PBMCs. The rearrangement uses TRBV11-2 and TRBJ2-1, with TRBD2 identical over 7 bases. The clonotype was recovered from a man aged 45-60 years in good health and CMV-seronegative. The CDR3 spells CASTLGGGVTYNEQFF. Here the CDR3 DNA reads TGTGCCAGCACTCTGGGGGGGGGAGTAACCTACAATGAGCAGTTCTTC.